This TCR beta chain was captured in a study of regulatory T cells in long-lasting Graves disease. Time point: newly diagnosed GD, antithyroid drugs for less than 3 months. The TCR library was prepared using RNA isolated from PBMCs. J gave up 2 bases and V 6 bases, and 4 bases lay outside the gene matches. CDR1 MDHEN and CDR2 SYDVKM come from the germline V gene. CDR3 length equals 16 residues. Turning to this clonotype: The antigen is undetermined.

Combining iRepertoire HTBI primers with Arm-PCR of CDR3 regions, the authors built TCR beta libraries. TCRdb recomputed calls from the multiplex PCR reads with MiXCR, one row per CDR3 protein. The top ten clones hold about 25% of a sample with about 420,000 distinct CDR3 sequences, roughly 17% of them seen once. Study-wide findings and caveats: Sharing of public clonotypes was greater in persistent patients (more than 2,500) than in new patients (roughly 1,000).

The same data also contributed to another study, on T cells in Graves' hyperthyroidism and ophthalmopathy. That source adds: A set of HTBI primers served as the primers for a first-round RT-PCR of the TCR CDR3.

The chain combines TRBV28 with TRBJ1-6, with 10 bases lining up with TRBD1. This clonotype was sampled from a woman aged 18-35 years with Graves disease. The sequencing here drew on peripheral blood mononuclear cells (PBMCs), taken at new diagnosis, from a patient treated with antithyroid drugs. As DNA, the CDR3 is TGTGCCAGCAGAACCGGGACAGGGGCCTATAATTCACCCCTCCACTTT. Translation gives CASRTGTGAYNSPLHF.